The next 20 T cell receptor beta chains were all read from a single sample in a study of technical replicates of blood from several donors. The data were produced by immunoSEQ multiplex PCR, yet TCRdb's version contains in-frame clones alone and is incomplete. The table shows roughly 60,000 clones, with 85% to 90% occurring only once. Sequenced input: PBMCs. The receptors come from a human donor in good health. Some clones in this sample may be carry-over from other donors' samples.

This chain joins TRBV9 and TRBJ1-2; perhaps TRBD1 as D (6 bases). Germline-derived CDR1 and CDR2 are SGDLS and YYNGEE. Trimming took off 7 bases at V and 2 bases at J, with 18 bases between the two ends. The CDR3 is made up of 15 amino acids. This CDR3 reads CASGQGPGANYGYTF. CDR3 in DNA: TGTGCCAGCGGGCAGGGGCCAGGGGCCAACTATGGCTACACCTTC.

V gene TRBV2 combines with J gene TRBJ1-5, with 10 bases that match TRBD1. This CDR3 contains 13 residues. After removal of 8 bases from V and 6 bases from J, the junction contained 4 bases not matched to a gene. CDR1 is SNHLY and CDR2 is FYNNEI in the germline V gene. This CDR3 reads CASLGTGAQPQHF. CDR3 DNA: TGTGCCAGCCTTGGGACAGGGGCTCAGCCCCAGCATTTT.

The rearrangement joins TRBV7-8 to TRBJ2-1; 7 bases fit TRBD2. Losses at the gene ends were 2 bases for V and 4 bases for J; bases not matched to a gene: 5. Germline-derived CDR1 and CDR2 are SGHVS and FQNEAQ. The CDR3 length is 15 residues. The CDR3 loop is CASSLSGTIYNEQFF. The CDR3 region has the DNA TGTGCCAGCAGCTTATCCGGGACTATTTACAATGAGCAGTTCTTC.

V and J are TRBV27 and TRBJ1-1; D possibly corresponds to TRBD1 (6 bases). The CDR3 spans 14 residues. V shed 3 bases and J shed 2 bases, with 10 bases lying between them. The germline V gene has CDR1 MNHEY and CDR2 SMNVEV (reference sequence). The chain's CDR3 is CASSFDRRNTEAFF. The DNA of the CDR3 is TGTGCCAGCAGTTTTGACAGGAGAAACACTGAAGCTTTCTTT.

The chain joins TRBV4-1 to TRBJ2-7; 9 bases agree with TRBD1. V trimming: 4 bases; J trimming: 12 bases; junction bases outside the gene matches: 10. This CDR3 spans 13 amino acids. The germline V gene encodes CDR1 MGHRA and CDR2 YSYEKL. CDR3 residues: CASSPSRDREVYF. For the CDR3, the DNA is TGCGCCAGCAGCCCGTCCCGGGACAGGGAAGTGTACTTC.

The rearrangement uses TRBV12-2 and TRBJ1-2. TRBV12-2 is annotated as a pseudogene. The CDR3 is made up of 12 amino acids. DNA of the CDR3: TGTGCAAGTCGCTTAGTCCTCTATGGCTACACCTTC. Amino acids: CASRLVLYGYTF.

V usage is TRBV9 and J usage is TRBJ2-7; no firm D call. The V end was cut by 2 bases, the J end by 5 bases, with 8 bases between. The germline CDR1 and CDR2 sequences are SGDLS and YYNGEE. The CDR3 runs to 12 residues. CDR3 DNA: TGTGCCAGCAGCGTGATGGGCCACGAGCAGTACTTC. Residues: CASSVMGHEQYF.

The chain uses TRBV5-1 and TRBJ2-3, with 7 bases fitting TRBD1. J was trimmed by 6 bases and V by 1 base; bases with no gene match: 5. This CDR3 spans 14 amino acids. Germline V CDR1 and CDR2: SGHRS, YFSETQ. The CDR3 region is CASSLQDREDTQYF. CDR3 DNA: TGCGCCAGCAGCTTGCAAGACAGGGAGGATACGCAGTATTTT.

CDR3 sequence reads: CASSVGLSAWTVQYF. The CDR3 DNA follows: TGTGCCAGCAGCGTAGGGCTTAGTGCCTGGACTGTTCAGTACTTC. The gene calls are TRBV9 and TRBJ2-4; possible D gene TRBD2, 5 bases. Germline lookup yields CDR1 SGDLS and CDR2 YYNGEE. There are 15 residues in the CDR3. Trimming left V 0 bases short and J 11 bases short, with 18 bases between.

The V gene is TRBV7-2, the J gene TRBJ2-3, with TRBD2 as a possible D gene (6 bases). The CDR3 is made up of 17 amino acids. The germline CDR1 and CDR2 sequences are SGHTA and FQGNSA. V was shortened by 6 bases and J by 3 bases, with 22 bases between the two germline ends. CDR3 loop: CASSPPLSSRGTDTQYF. The CDR3 bases are TGTGCCAGCAGTCCGCCCCTGTCTAGCCGGGGGACAGATACGCAGTATTTT. The whole variable domain, remainder taken from reference TRBV7-2 and TRBJ2-3, is GAGVSQSPSNKVTEKGKDVELRCDPISGHTALYWYRQSLGQGLEFLIYFQGNSAPDKSGLPSDRFSAERTGGSVSTLTIQRTQQEDSAVYLCASSPPLSSRGTDTQYFGPGTRLTVL.

In regard to this clone: Other nucleotide sequences from this sample produce the same CDR3. This chain links TRBV4-2 with TRBJ1-5; D is unclear. Germline V gives CDR1 LGHNA, CDR2 YNFKEQ. The CDR3 consists of 15 residues. V shed 4 bases and J shed 0 bases, with 10 bases lying between them. The CDR3 DNA follows: TGTGCCAGCAGCCGGCAGACTAATAGCAATCAGCCCCAGCATTTT. It is translated as CASSRQTNSNQPQHF.

V and J are TRBV5-6 and TRBJ2-2; D is possibly TRBD1 (5 bases). The CDR3 is 14 residues long. Germline assignment: CDR1 SGHDT and CDR2 YYEEEE. V lost 7 bases and J lost 4, with 14 bases in between. The CDR3 bases are TGTGCCAGCGACAGCCGAGGTGGCACCGGGGAGCTGTTTTTT. It specifies CASDSRGGTGELFF.

The J gene is TRBJ2-4, the V gene TRBV29-1, with no clear D. The germline gives CDR1 SQVTM, CDR2 ANQGSEA. CDR3 length: 15 residues. Trimming took 5 bases from V and 0 from J, leaving 14 bases between them. The CDR3 reads CSVLSGYLAKNIQYF. Here the CDR3 DNA reads TGCAGCGTTCTGTCCGGGTACCTAGCCAAAAACATTCAGTACTTC.

The V gene is TRBV18, the J gene TRBJ1-2; D unresolved. From germline, CDR1 is KGHSH and CDR2 LQKENI. The CDR3 runs to 18 residues. Trimming removed 2 bases from V and 1 base from J, with 20 bases in between. CDR3 loop: CASSPRESRGNLNYGYTF. The DNA of the CDR3 is TGTGCCAGCTCACCAAGAGAAAGCAGAGGGAACCTTAACTATGGCTACACCTTC.

The rearrangement uses TRBV27 and TRBJ2-3, with 15 bases that match TRBD2. The CDR3 length is 18 residues. Germline V CDR1 and CDR2: MNHEY, SMNVEV (reference sequence). V lost 4 bases to trimming and J lost 4 bases; unmatched junction nucleotides: 9. The CDR3 DNA reads TGTGCCAGCAGTTCAGGACTAGCGGGGGGGTCTAGGCCAGATACGCAGTATTTT. As protein: CASSSGLAGGSRPDTQYF.

The V gene is TRBV7-9, the J gene TRBJ2-1; D possibly corresponds to TRBD2 (6 bases). This CDR3 has 13 residues. Deletions cut 2 bases from V and 8 bases from J, with 10 bases between. CDR1 and CDR2 from the germline V gene are SEHNR and FQNEAQ (reference sequence). The CDR3 DNA reads as TGTGCCAGCAGCTTACTAGCGTTCGATGAGCAGTTCTTC. This translates into CASSLLAFDEQFF.

This chain uses TRBV5-6 with TRBJ2-7; D unclear. The V gene's germline CDR1 is SGHDT and CDR2 YYEEEE. This CDR3 is 15 amino acids long. Trimming took 6 bases from V and 0 from J, leaving 16 bases between them. The CDR3 is CASIRWAGSSYEQYF. The CDR3 bases are TGTGCCAGCATCAGGTGGGCAGGTAGCTCCTACGAGCAGTACTTC.

The CDR3 nucleotides read TGCAGCGCATCAGGGAAAACGACTAGAGAGATCTACGAGCAGTACTTC. Protein sequence: CSASGKTTREIYEQYF. V usage is TRBV29-1 and J usage is TRBJ2-7, with D maybe TRBD2 (6 bases). Germline-derived CDR1 and CDR2 are SQVTM and ANQGSEA. Trimming stripped 7 bases from V and 3 bases from J, with 25 bases between. The CDR3 sequence is 16 residues long.

This clone has just a few counts. This chain connects TRBV4-3 to TRBJ2-3; weak D call: TRBD1 (5 bases). Trimming cost V 1 base and J 5 bases, with 10 bases left between them. Germline V gives CDR1 LGHNA, CDR2 YSLEER. The CDR3 has 14 amino acids. The CDR3 loop reads CASSQAGQKDTQYF. The CDR3 region has the DNA TGCGCCAGCAGCCAAGCAGGGCAGAAAGATACGCAGTATTTT.

The V gene is TRBV27, the J gene TRBJ2-7; 7 bases align to TRBD2. The CDR3 loop spans 15 amino acids. The germline V gene encodes CDR1 MNHEY and CDR2 SMNVEV (reference sequence). The ends lost 0 bases at V and 3 bases at J; junction bases unmatched: 5. DNA for the CDR3: TGTGCCAGCAGTTTATCACCGGGAGGTAACTACGAGCAGTACTTC. Encoded protein: CASSLSPGGNYEQYF.